The clone carrying this T cell receptor (beta chain) occurred many times. Among the exclusions were patients with other autoimmune diseases, uncontrolled infections, pregnancy or lactation. These data come from a study of Graves' ophthalmopathy and Graves' hyperthyroidism. Amplifying from RNA transcripts, the study obtained TCR beta CDR3 regions. A first-round RT-PCR used HTBI primers, followed by a second-round multiplex PCR. TCRdb called the multiplex PCR reads again in MiXCR, with one record for every CDR3 protein. The table shows roughly 400,000 distinct CDR3 sequences, with 15% to 20% occurring only once. This clonotype originated in an adult woman with stable Graves' hyperthyroidism. The specimen sequenced was peripheral blood.

In DNA form, the CDR3 reads TGTGCCAGTAGTATAACTAGCGGGAGGACCTCCTACGAGCAGTACTTC. This translates into CASSITSGRTSYEQYF. V and J are TRBV19 and TRBJ2-7; 12 bases are a match to TRBD2. The length of the CDR3 is 16 residues. J lost 0 bases, V lost 2 bases, and 2 bases had no gene match. Germline values: CDR1 LNHDA, CDR2 SQIVND (reference sequence).